This T cell receptor beta chain was captured by sequencing in a study of neurological immune-mediated disorders. In germline, CDR1 is SQVTM, CDR2 ANQGSEA. V was cut by 6 bases and J by 0 bases, with 16 bases left in between. The CDR3 has 15 residues. Using its own MiXCR run on the 5' RACE reads, TCRdb lists one record per CDR3 protein. The sample lists 45,000 to 65,000 distinct CDR3 sequences, roughly 4.6% seen once, with 2.9% in the top ten. This clonotype was counted at least ten times. Material for sequencing was PBMCs. This chain links TRBV29-1 with TRBJ2-3; maybe TRBD2 (6 bases). The TCR was taken from a man in his fifties with multiple sclerosis. CDR3 coding DNA: TGCAGCGTCAAGCGGGCTGATACTAGCACAGATACGCAGTATTTT. It translates to CSVKRADTSTDTQYF.